A single sample is the source of the 30 T cell receptor beta chains below, sequenced in a study of T-cell reconstitution after alpha-beta-depleted transplantation in children (dated by TCRdb to the mid-2010s). What these receptors recognize is not known. In light of the paper, this sample's treatment or condition label describes: allogeneic hematopoietic cell transplantation with graft depleted of TCRalphabeta T cells and CD19 B cells. Receptor libraries were prepared by PCR. Sequencer: Illumina HiSeq 2500. To normalize quantification of the TCRbeta repertoire, the TCR libraries were built with molecular barcoding that relied on unique molecular identifiers. TCRdb itself trimmed the public reads at Q25 with fastp, ran MiXCR and retained productive beta chains. Rows matching on CDR3 protein sequence are summarized as one entry with the most common DNA and genes. The sample yields some 300,000 distinct CDR3 sequences; less than 9.5% were counted once. Together, the top ten hold approximately 9.6% of the sample.

General conclusions and limits of the study: The frequencies of hyperexpanded clones fell over the following months, and after one year, T-cell counts and TCRbeta diversity were mostly attributed to newly produced T cells.

Sequenced here: peripheral blood, sampled 360 days after TCRalphabeta/CD19-depleted stem cell transplant. The receptors come from a female patient between 2 and 15 years old who had a stem cell transplant for Fanconi anemia, so the T cells may come from the graft donor.

This chain links TRBV7-3 with TRBJ2-2, with TRBD2 as a possible D gene (6 bases). The CDR3 is made up of 13 amino acids. V gave up 5 bases and J gave up 6 bases, with 10 bases separating them. Germline CDR1 SGHTA, CDR2 FQGTGA. This chain's CDR3 is CASSPGLPGELFF. Here the CDR3 DNA reads TGTGCCAGCAGCCCGGGACTCCCCGGGGAGCTGTTTTTT.

This clonotype was seen at least ten times. The gene calls are TRBV12-3 or TRBV12-4 and TRBJ1-1, with D possibly being TRBD1 (6 bases). The V end lost 6 bases, the J end lost 5 bases, and 13 bases lay between the germline ends. The CDR3 extends over 13 amino acids. CDR3 coding DNA: TGTGCCAGCAGGGTACAGGGTTCGACTGAAGCTTTCTTT. It translates to CASRVQGSTEAFF.

This clonotype was observed a handful of times. This chain links TRBV15 with TRBJ2-7, with 10 bases that match TRBD2. Germline CDR1 reads LNHNV; CDR2 reads YYDKDF (reference sequence). The CDR3 contains 18 residues. V lost 0 bases and J lost 4; bases outside the gene matches: 12. CDR3: CATSRDSWGTSVLYEQYF. The CDR3, as DNA: TGTGCCACCAGCAGAGATAGTTGGGGGACTAGCGTACTGTACGAGCAGTACTTC.

The V call is TRBV2, the J call TRBJ1-2; D gene uncertain. The CDR3 has 13 residues. The germline V and J ends were trimmed by 6 bases and 8 bases, with 16 bases remaining between them. Germline CDR1 SNHLY, CDR2 FYNNEI. CDR3 loop: CASRVRNRRGYTF. CDR3 sequence (DNA): TGTGCCAGCAGAGTCCGTAACCGCCGGGGCTACACCTTC.

This clonotype was counted between two and nine times. For the CDR3, the DNA is TGTGCCAGCAGCACGTTCCGCTCCAGGGGCTTTGGAGCTTTCTTT. It encodes CASSTFRSRGFGAFF. The rearrangement joins TRBV7-9 to TRBJ1-1, with D perhaps TRBD1 (6 bases). V lost 5 bases, J lost 10 bases, and 23 bases lay in between. The CDR3 loop spans 15 amino acids. CDR1 is SEHNR, CDR2 FQNEAQ, per germline (reference sequence).

The V and J genes are TRBV28 and TRBJ1-1; D call uncertain. The CDR3 loop spans 13 amino acids. The V end was cut by 6 bases, the J end by 0 bases, with 8 bases between. Looked up from germline, CDR1 is MDHEN and CDR2 is SYDVKM. The CDR3 sequence is CASRTHMNTEAFF. The CDR3 DNA sequence: TGTGCCAGCAGAACCCACATGAACACTGAAGCTTTCTTT.

This clonotype was seen a handful of times. This sequence joins TRBV24-1 and TRBJ2-2; weak D call: TRBD2 (5 bases). The CDR3 runs 15 residues. The ends were cut back, 2 bases at V and 4 bases at J, with 10 bases in the middle. Germline CDR1 KGHDR, CDR2 SFDVKD. The CDR3 region has the DNA TGTGCCACCAGTGATTCTCTCGGGGTCACCGGGGAGCTGTTTTTT. Translating it yields CATSDSLGVTGELFF.

This clonotype was counted many times. V gene TRBV7-9 combines with J gene TRBJ1-6; D call uncertain. From germline, CDR1 is SEHNR and CDR2 FQNEAQ (reference sequence). V gave up 5 bases and J gave up 5 bases, with 16 bases separating them. The CDR3 covers 16 residues. In nucleotides, the CDR3 is TGTGCCAGCAGCCACAGAGCCCCTGGGAATAATTCACCCCTCCACTTT. Translation: CASSHRAPGNNSPLHF.

This clonotype has a count of ten or more. The chain is built from TRBV28 and TRBJ2-5; 9 bases agree with TRBD2. Germline trimming cut 7 bases from V and 2 bases from J; bases unmatched to any gene: 11. This CDR3 comprises 16 residues. Germline V CDR1 and CDR2: MDHEN, SYDVKM. Here the CDR3 reads CASIKHSGGLQETQYF. CDR3 DNA sequence: TGTGCCAGCATTAAACATAGCGGGGGACTACAAGAGACCCAGTACTTC.

This clonotype was seen at least ten times. This chain joins TRBV12-3 or TRBV12-4 and TRBJ2-3; 9 positions match TRBD2. This CDR3 region has 16 residues. J lost 5 bases, V lost 3 bases, and 9 bases had no gene match. DNA of the CDR3: TGTGCCAGCAGTTTTAGGCGGGGGGGGAGAGGAGATACGCAGTATTTT. Protein: CASSFRRGGRGDTQYF.

The CDR3 DNA reads as TGCAGTGAGGATAATGTGCGGGGGGGCGCCTACAATGAGCAGTTCTTC. This gives the protein CSEDNVRGGAYNEQFF. The chain links TRBV20-1 to TRBJ2-1; 9 bases are a match to TRBD2. With V trimmed by 7 bases and J by 2 bases, 12 bases remained unmatched. Germline CDR1 is DFQATT and CDR2 is SNEGSKA (reference sequence). The CDR3 length is 16 residues.

The V call is TRBV7-9, the J call TRBJ2-4, with D unresolved. Deletions cut 6 bases from V and 2 bases from J, with 5 bases between. CDR3 length equals 12 residues. In germline, CDR1 is SEHNR, CDR2 FQNEAQ (reference sequence). In nucleotides, the CDR3 is TGTGCCAGCAGGGATCCCAAAAACATTCAGTACTTC. Translating gives CASRDPKNIQYF.

This clonotype was seen at least ten times. J is TRBJ2-1 and V is TRBV5-1; 7 bases agree with TRBD2. Trimming took 4 bases from V and 6 from J; bases not matched to a gene: 16. The CDR3 is made up of 17 amino acids. Germline V gene lookup returns CDR1 SGHRS and CDR2 YFSETQ. The CDR3 bases are TGCGCCAGCAGCCCTCGACTAGTCGGTTGGGGGGGCAATGAGCAGTTCTTC. It yields the protein CASSPRLVGWGGNEQFF.

Concerning this clonotype: Since a much larger clone is just one base distant, this may be a read error. This chain uses TRBV9 with TRBJ2-7; possible D gene TRBD1, 5 bases. The CDR3 totals 15 residues. Between the trimmed V and J ends, which lost 3 bases and 6 bases, there was a span of 19 bases. Germline V gene data show CDR1 as SGDLS and CDR2 as YYNGEE. This CDR3 is CASSAGNAMVFEQYF. CDR3 coding DNA: TGTGCCAGCAGCGCAGGGAATGCGATGGTCTTCGAGCAGTACTTC. The entire variable domain, with the rest obtained from reference TRBV9 and TRBJ2-7, is as follows: DSGVTQTPKHLITATGQRVTLRCSPRSGDLSVYWYQQSLDQGLQFLIQYYNGEERAKGNILERFSAQQFPDLHSELNLSSLELGDSALYFCASSAGNAMVFEQYFGPGTRLTVT.

This clonotype was seen many times. The chain combines TRBV12-3 or TRBV12-4 with TRBJ1-2; 12 bases are shared with TRBD1. V was clipped by 3 bases and J by 12 bases; unmatched bases: 5. CDR3 length equals 13 residues. The CDR3 sequence is CASSFGTGGTNTF. The CDR3 nucleotides are TGTGCCAGCAGTTTCGGGACAGGGGGCACGAACACCTTC.

This clonotype occurred many times. V usage is TRBV6-5 and J usage is TRBJ2-3; no firm D call. Germline V gene data show CDR1 as MNHEY and CDR2 as SVGAGI. The CDR3 runs 11 residues. V was cut by 5 bases and J by 6 bases, with 6 bases left in between. CDR3 sequence reads: CASSTDDTQYF. The CDR3 bases are TGTGCCAGCAGTACTGATGATACGCAGTATTTT.

This clonotype was detected many times. CDR3 nucleotides: TGTGCCAGCAGCCGCGGGGGACTAGCGTCAGATACGCAGTATTTT. It encodes CASSRGGLASDTQYF. The chain employs TRBV6-2 or TRBV6-3 and TRBJ2-3, with TRBD2 identical over 10 bases. Germline V lookup: CDR1 MNHEY, CDR2 SVGEGT. CDR3 size: 15 residues. With 6 bases clipped from V and 4 bases from J, the junction kept 7 bases outside the gene matches.

This chain connects TRBV7-2 to TRBJ1-2; 10 positions match TRBD1. The trim removed 8 bases at V and 8 bases at J, leaving 5 bases unmatched. The CDR3 contains 12 residues. Germline CDR1 reads SGHTA; CDR2 reads FQGNSA. CDR3 nucleotide sequence: TGTGCCAGCTCCGGGACAGGGGTCGGCTACACCTTC. The encoded protein is CASSGTGVGYTF. The full variable domain, in which reference TRBV7-2 and TRBJ1-2 provide the parts outside the CDR3, is GAGVSQSPSNKVTEKGKDVELRCDPISGHTALYWYRQSLGQGLEFLIYFQGNSAPDKSGLPSDRFSAERTGGSVSTLTIQRTQQEDSAVYLCASSGTGVGYTFGSGTRLTVV.

This rearrangement joins TRBV5-1 to TRBJ2-5; 13 positions match TRBD2. With V trimmed by 4 bases and J by 5 bases, 11 bases remained unmatched. Germline-derived CDR1 and CDR2 are SGHRS and YFSETQ. This CDR3 is built from 17 residues. This CDR3 is CASSTRTSGGLLETQYF. As DNA, the CDR3 is TGCGCCAGCAGCACCCGGACTAGCGGGGGCCTCCTGGAGACCCAGTACTTC. Combining the CDR3 with reference TRBV5-1 and TRBJ2-5 gives the whole variable domain KAGVTQTPRYLIKTRGQQVTLSCSPISGHRSVSWYQQTPGQGLQFLFEYFSETQRNKGNFPGRFSGRQFSNSRSEMNVSTLELGDSALYLCASSTRTSGGLLETQYFGPGTRLLVL.

The CDR3 region has the DNA TGTGCCAGCAGTTTACGGTGGGAAGGTAGTCAGCCCCAGCATTTT. It is translated as CASSLRWEGSQPQHF. The chain joins TRBV27 to TRBJ1-5; D not resolved. This CDR3 region has 15 residues. Deletions cut 2 bases from V and 6 bases from J, with 14 bases between. Germline V gene data show CDR1 as MNHEY and CDR2 as SMNVEV (reference sequence).

V and J are TRBV5-1 and TRBJ1-2; the match to TRBD1 covers 9 bases. The CDR3 extends over 13 amino acids. Germline V CDR1 and CDR2: SGHRS, YFSETQ. Trimming took 4 bases from V and 6 from J; bases not matched to a gene: 4. The chain's CDR3 is CASSRGQGHGYTF. In nucleotides, the CDR3 is TGCGCCAGCAGCAGGGGACAGGGTCATGGCTACACCTTC.

The J gene is TRBJ1-2, the V gene TRBV4-3; possibly TRBD1 for D (6 bases). V shed 0 bases and J shed 6 bases, with 23 bases lying between them. CDR1 is LGHNA, CDR2 YSLEER, per germline. This CDR3 is 18 amino acids long. CDR3 sequence: CASSQDLGGHKTPHGYTF. CDR3 nucleotides: TGCGCCAGCAGCCAAGATCTAGGGGGGCACAAGACGCCCCATGGCTACACCTTC.

The chain is built from TRBV18 and TRBJ2-2, with 9 bases fitting TRBD2. V trimming: 0 bases; J trimming: 4 bases; junction bases outside the gene matches: 6. The CDR3 has 17 residues. Per germline, CDR1 KGHSH and CDR2 LQKENI. The CDR3 loop is CASSPPSSSGSTGELFF. The CDR3 bases are TGTGCCAGCTCACCACCGTCTAGTAGCGGGAGCACCGGGGAGCTGTTTTTT.

This clonotype was counted at least ten times. The chain has TRBV7-2 and TRBJ1-2, with 9 bases identical to TRBD1. CDR1 and CDR2 (germline): SGHTA, FQGNSA. J gave up 7 bases and V 2 bases, and 14 bases lay outside the gene matches. This CDR3 comprises 17 residues. CDR3 in amino acids: CASSLTIKPGQGIGYTF. Here the CDR3 DNA reads TGTGCCAGCAGCTTAACAATTAAACCGGGACAGGGTATTGGCTACACCTTC.

Many counts were recorded for this clonotype. The DNA of the CDR3 is TGTGCCAGCAGCCAGGGCCCGAAGGGGATTTCGAGCACAGATACGCAGTATTTT. Amino acid sequence: CASSQGPKGISSTDTQYF. The chain carries TRBV11-1 and TRBJ2-3; perhaps TRBD1 as D (5 bases). The CDR3 runs 18 residues. Deletions cut 5 bases from V and 0 bases from J, with 21 bases between. Per the germline V gene, CDR1 is SGHAT and CDR2 is FQDESV (reference sequence).

This clonotype was observed many times. The CDR3 bases are TGCAGCGTTCGACGGGCAGATGGAGGCGAGCAGTACTTC. It yields the protein CSVRRADGGEQYF. This chain links TRBV29-1 with TRBJ2-7, with D perhaps matching TRBD2 (5 bases). Germline lookup yields CDR1 SQVTM and CDR2 ANQGSEA. CDR3 length: 13 residues. V lost 5 bases, J lost 6 bases, and 17 bases lay in between.

This clonotype was detected many times. This chain connects TRBV11-2 to TRBJ2-3; D tentatively reads TRBD1 or TRBD2 (5 bases each). Trimming removed 8 bases at V and 6 bases at J, with 12 bases between. Germline CDR1 is SGHAT and CDR2 is FQNNGV. The CDR3 length is 12 residues. The CDR3 loop is CASGDRGDTQYF. The CDR3 DNA follows: TGTGCCAGCGGGGACCGCGGCGATACGCAGTATTTT.

CDR3 nucleotides: TGTGCCAGCTCACCCACAGGGGGCCCCACAGATACGCAGTATTTT. Amino acids: CASSPTGGPTDTQYF. The V call is TRBV18, the J call TRBJ2-3; TRBD1 agrees at 9 bases. This CDR3 is built from 15 residues. The germline V gene encodes CDR1 KGHSH and CDR2 LQKENI. The V segment lost 3 bases and the J segment 2 bases; nucleotides outside the gene matches: 3.

On this clonotype itself: This may be a read error, as it is one base from a much larger clone. This chain joins TRBV7-9 and TRBJ2-5; tentative D call: TRBD1 (5 bases). Germline loops: CDR1 SEHNR, CDR2 FQNEAQ (reference sequence). This CDR3 contains 13 residues. DNA for the CDR3: TGTGCCAACAGCTTTGTCAGGGAAGAGACCCAGTACTTC. Amino acids: CANSFVREETQYF.

This clonotype has at least ten counts. J is TRBJ1-1 and V is TRBV18; 12 nucleotides align to TRBD1. Germline CDR1 is KGHSH and CDR2 is LQKENI. There are 16 residues in the CDR3. V shed 4 bases, J shed 13 bases, and the junction held 16 bases outside the gene matches. This chain's CDR3 is CASSLSPGQGAPNVFF. In DNA, the CDR3 is TGTGCCAGCTCACTCTCACCGGGACAGGGGGCGCCTAATGTTTTCTTT.